These T cell receptor beta chains were read from a single sample in a study of a mutant IDH1 vaccine in newly diagnosed glioma. The method was immunoSEQ multiplex PCR; TCRdb's version includes in-frame clones alone and lacks a portion of them. The sample has under 65,000 clones, over 60% seen once. Material: PBMCs, obtained from a glioma patient treated with radiotherapy, temozolomide or both. The origin of the receptors is a woman aged 40 to 55 with glioma. CDR3s include the opening cysteine and the closing phenylalanine or tryptophan. A D gene is named only where the DNA matches it firmly. Clone size is given for some rows only: seen once, a few or many times, or a class if the clone is expanded.

TRBJ1-2 TRBV4-3 . . CASSPSGSTNYGYTF TGCGCCAGCAGCCCCAGCGGCTCGACCAACTATGGCTACACCTTC
TRBJ2-5 TRBV7-9 . . CASSFQDSQETQYF TGTGCCAGCAGCTTCCAGGACTCCCAAGAGACCCAGTACTTC
TRBJ2-1 TRBV5-3 . TRBD1 CARSLNHPDRAFHNEQFF TGTGCCAGAAGCTTGAACCACCCGGACAGGGCTTTCCACAATGAGCAGTTCTTC
TRBJ1-1 TRBV7-9 . . CASSPLTGFGTEAFF TGTGCCAGCAGCCCTCTTACAGGGTTCGGCACTGAAGCTTTCTTT
TRBJ2-7 TRBV7-8 . TRBD1 CASSLSRDRAYEQYF TGTGCCAGCAGCTTATCCCGGGACAGGGCCTACGAGCAGTACTTC
TRBJ1-1 TRBV6-1 medium-sized TRBD1 CASSWTGLNTEAFF TGTGCCAGCAGTTGGACAGGCTTGAACACTGAAGCTTTCTTT
TRBJ2-2 TRBV5-8 . . CASSLITNTGELFF TGTGCCAGCAGCTTGATTACGAACACCGGGGAGCTGTTTTTT
TRBJ1-2 TRBV7-9 . TRBD1 CASSRTGYGYTF TGTGCCAGCAGCCGGACAGGGTATGGCTACACCTTC
TRBJ2-5 TRBV7-6 . . CASSLVGKETQYF TGTGCCAGCAGCTTAGTCGGGAAAGAGACCCAGTACTTC
TRBJ2-5 TRBV7-8 . . CASNSNHRSVGETQYF TGTGCCAGCAATTCGAATCACCGGTCGGTAGGAGAGACCCAGTACTTC
TRBJ1-2 TRBV30 . . CAWSRPMYGYTF TGTGCCTGGAGTCGACCGATGTATGGCTACACCTTC
TRBJ1-2 TRBV30 few . CAWSVGRFYGYTF TGTGCCTGGAGTGTGGGGCGGTTCTATGGCTACACCTTC
TRBJ1-2 TRBV27 . TRBD1 CASSRGRNYGYTF TGTGCCAGCAGCAGGGGGCGGAACTATGGCTACACCTTC
TRBJ2-6 TRBV15 medium-sized . CATSRTSPGTGANVLTF TGTGCCACCAGCAGGACCTCTCCGGGAACTGGGGCCAACGTCCTGACTTTC
TRBJ2-1 TRBV6-5 . . CASRPAGAGEQFF TGTGCCAGCAGACCTGCGGGGGCAGGTGAGCAGTTCTTC
TRBJ2-7 TRBV19 . TRBD1 CASSRYATGGYEQYF TGTGCCAGTAGCCGTTATGCGACAGGGGGTTACGAGCAGTACTTC
TRBJ1-5 TRBV6-1 . . CASSIYRAQPQHF TGTGCCAGCAGTATCTACAGGGCTCAGCCCCAGCATTTT
TRBJ2-5 TRBV6-6 . . CASTPWGETQYF TGTGCCAGCACCCCCTGGGGAGAGACCCAGTACTTC
TRBJ1-4 TRBV11-2 few . CASSYAGNEKLFF TGTGCCAGCAGCTATGCAGGGAATGAAAAACTGTTTTTT
TRBJ1-2 TRBV5-1 . . CASSGRDAATNYGYTF TGCGCCAGCAGCGGGAGGGATGCTGCTACTAACTATGGCTACACCTTC
TRBJ1-3 TRBV5-1 . . CASSLDLFASGNTIYF TGCGCCAGCAGCTTGGACCTTTTCGCCTCTGGAAACACCATATATTTT
TRBJ1-5 TRBV6-8 once TRBD1 CASSYGDRGRQPQHF TGTGCCAGCAGTTACGGAGACAGGGGTCGGCAGCCCCAGCATTTT
TRBJ2-5 TRBV18 . . CASSLKGETQYF TGTGCCAGCTCACTCAAAGGGGAGACCCAGTACTTC
TRBJ1-6 TRBV5-1 . . CASSLVGGVFNSPLHF TGCGCCAGCAGCTTGGTAGGTGGGGTCTTTAATTCACCCCTCCACTTT
TRBJ2-5 TRBV6-6 . . CASSYSGRAIQETQYF TGTGCCAGCAGTTACTCGGGCAGGGCTATCCAAGAGACCCAGTACTTC
TRBJ1-2 TRBV7-2 . TRBD1 CASSKGQGAYGYTF TGTGCCAGCAGCAAGGGACAGGGCGCCTATGGCTACACCTTC
TRBJ1-1 TRBV29-1 . . CSVDQGRGTEAFF TGCAGCGTTGATCAGGGGCGAGGCACTGAAGCTTTCTTT
TRBJ1-1 TRBV6-5 . . CASSYSRRTSNTEAFF TGTGCCAGCAGTTATTCCCGCAGAACGTCGAACACTGAAGCTTTCTTT
TRBJ1-4 TRBV6-5 . . CASSYSRGSEKLFF TGTGCCAGCAGTTACTCGAGGGGCAGTGAAAAACTGTTTTTT
TRBJ1-5 TRBV14 . . CASSQRAGSPQHF TGTGCCAGCAGCCAGCGAGCAGGTTCGCCCCAGCATTTT
TRBJ1-1 TRBV7-8 once . CASSAGPHLEAFF TGTGCCAGCAGCGCAGGCCCGCACCTTGAAGCTTTCTTT
TRBJ2-7 TRBV6-6 . . CASTYQGSSYEQYF TGTGCCAGCACCTATCAGGGGTCCTCCTACGAGCAGTACTTC
TRBJ1-6 TRBV2 . . CASSEGQGGSPLHF TGTGCCAGCAGTGAAGGTCAGGGCGGGTCACCCCTCCACTTT
TRBJ2-7 TRBV7-7 . . CASSPYVVGGDSYEQYF TGTGCTAGCAGCCCTTATGTTGTCGGCGGGGACTCCTACGAGCAGTACTTC
TRBJ1-6 TRBV6-5 few . CASSYSRDSPLHF TGTGCCAGCAGTTACAGTAGGGATTCACCCCTCCACTTT
TRBJ1-1 TRBV19 . . CASSIGVMNTEAFF TGTGCCAGTAGTATCGGGGTCATGAACACTGAAGCTTTCTTT
TRBJ2-5 TRBV10-1 . TRBD2 CASSASGGETQYF TGCGCCAGCAGTGCTAGCGGGGGGGAGACCCAGTACTTC
TRBJ2-4 TRBV2 . TRBD1 CASSTDRAQNIQYF TGTGCCAGCAGTACCGACAGGGCCCAAAACATTCAGTACTTC
TRBJ2-2 TRBV19 . . CASGPNGGELFF TGTGCCAGTGGCCCTAATGGCGGGGAGCTGTTTTTT
TRBJ2-5 TRBV5-1 . TRBD2 CASSPRPREGETQYF TGCGCCAGCAGCCCCCGCCCCAGGGAGGGGGAGACCCAGTACTTC
TRBJ1-3 TRBV10-2 once . CASSETGSGNTIYF TGCGCCAGCAGTGAGACAGGGTCTGGAAACACCATATATTTT